Listed below are T cell receptor beta chains from one sample, sequenced in a study of molecular identifiers for immune sequencing clone quantification. TCRdb re-analysed the PCR reads in MiXCR, keeping a single row per CDR3 protein. This table holds about half a million distinct CDR3 sequences, roughly 26% found once. The sequencing input was naive CD8+ T cells from blood, with Jurkat cell RNA spiked in. Receptors originate from a human donor in good health. Some libraries in this study had Jurkat cell RNA spiked in. Each CDR3 is given with its conserved first and last residue. Fields, in order: V gene, CDR3 protein.

TRBV4-1,CASSQDPQWAYGHTF
TRBV4-1,CASSQDASYNEQFF
TRBV5-1,CASSQAGTGHNYEQYF
TRBV12-5,CASDTDGNTEAFF
TRBV4-3,CASSHGTGANEKLFF
TRBV28,CASSPGLAEETQYF
TRBV27,CASSALADTQYF
TRBV11-2,CASSLGVYMNTEAFF
TRBV27,CASSLSGRALDTQYF
TRBV14,CASSHSNRYEQYF
TRBV6-5,CASSTLQGLVGTEAFF
TRBV9,CASSPDGNELVF
TRBV7-3,CASSFGEGAINEQFF
TRBV5-1,CASIVGGTDTQYF
TRBV5-5,CASTPDLSLNPNQPQHF
TRBV24-1,CATSDSTGGYLPQHF
TRBV28,CASKGPGEQYF
TRBV2,CASTMTGTSGEETQYF
TRBV19,CASSIWDSNSPLHF
TRBV5-5,CASSSGQASGPQHF
TRBV15,CATSERGLMTLAKNIQYF
TRBV7-9,CASSHGARPYEQYF
TRBV7-2,CASSLALWAGNTEAFF
TRBV20-1,CSAATSRRGDEQYF
TRBV20-1,CGVGGPYNSPLHF
TRBV7-9,CASSRPGPGELFF
TRBV2,CASRWRGSGNQPQHF
TRBV7-2,CASSSRTTNEQFF
TRBV6-2/TRBV6-3,CASRTAPDTQYF
TRBV6-5,CASTGAGGPYNEQFF
TRBV29-1,CSVLGQSVDEQYF
TRBV6-6,CASSYSGPISTQREQYF
TRBV5-5,CASIPSTGGYEQYF
TRBV5-3,CARGVGGAYEQYF
TRBV28,CASSWRGRGTEAFF
TRBV6-5,CASSYEGSEGAKTQYF
TRBV19,CASTYTGYSYEQYF
TRBV28,CASGPNNQPQHF